This entry lists 15 T cell receptor beta chains sequenced from one sample in a study of T cell repertoires in cytomegalovirus infection. Their antigens remain unidentified. TCRdb re-called the reads with MiXCR, one entry per CDR3 protein. In the table there are 550,000 to 700,000 distinct CDR3 sequences, around two fifths of which are singletons. The material sequenced was cultured PBMCs, taken from culture after CMV antigen stimulation. These TCRs come from a human donor in good health (CMV status not recorded). Some clones in this sample may be carry-over from other donors' samples.

The chain uses TRBV6-5 and TRBJ1-6; weak D call: TRBD1 (6 bases). The CDR3 is 16 residues long. The germline CDR1 and CDR2 sequences are MNHEY and SVGAGI. The V end lost 8 bases, the J end lost 0 bases, and 14 bases lay between the germline ends. The CDR3, as DNA: TGTGCCAGCGGCTTGGGGGCGAGCTCCTATAATTCACCCCTCCACTTT. This gives the protein CASGLGASSYNSPLHF.

A few counts support this clonotype. The chain is built from TRBV11-3 and TRBJ2-5; a weak D match, TRBD2 (5 bases). The V gene lost 3 bases and the J gene lost 5 bases, with 10 bases spanning the gap. There are 13 residues in the CDR3. The germline V gene has CDR1 SGHNT and CDR2 YENEEA. The CDR3 loop is CASSFGMSETQYF. DNA for the CDR3: TGTGCCAGCAGCTTCGGGATGAGTGAGACCCAGTACTTC.

The rearrangement joins TRBV24-1 to TRBJ1-6; D may be TRBD1 (5 bases). The CDR3 has 15 residues. Between the trimmed V and J ends, which lost 3 bases and 7 bases, there was a span of 12 bases. CDR1 is KGHDR and CDR2 is SFDVKD in the germline V gene. The CDR3 is CATSDPRDPNSPLHF. As DNA, the CDR3 is TGTGCCACCAGTGATCCCCGGGACCCAAATTCACCCCTCCACTTT.

J is TRBJ1-1 and V is TRBV6-1; D is possibly TRBD1 (6 bases). The germline V and J ends were trimmed by 3 bases and 0 bases, with 17 bases remaining between them. This CDR3 has 17 residues. CDR1 MNHNS and CDR2 SASEGT come from the germline V gene. The CDR3 sequence: CASSERVRGIMNTEAFF. CDR3 coding DNA: TGTGCCAGCAGTGAGAGGGTCAGGGGTATAATGAACACTGAAGCTTTCTTT.

The rearrangement joins TRBV5-1 to TRBJ1-2; the match to TRBD1 covers 7 bases. Germline loops: CDR1 SGHRS, CDR2 YFSETQ. After removal of 0 bases from V and 8 bases from J, the junction contained 7 bases not matched to a gene. The CDR3 totals 14 residues. In nucleotides, the CDR3 is TGCGCCAGCAGCTTGGGACAGGGAGAGATCGGCTACACCTTC. It translates to CASSLGQGEIGYTF.

The genes are TRBV7-9 and TRBJ2-2; D perhaps matches TRBD1 (5 bases). V dropped 2 bases and J dropped 3 bases, with 10 bases sitting between them. The CDR3 consists of 15 residues. From germline, CDR1 is SEHNR and CDR2 FQNEAQ (reference sequence). CDR3 in DNA: TGTGCCAGCAGCTTACAACAGGATTACACCGGGGAGCTGTTTTTT. Amino acid sequence: CASSLQQDYTGELFF.

The gene calls are TRBV7-9 and TRBJ2-7; D possibly matches TRBD1 or TRBD2 (5 bases each). The V gene's germline CDR1 is SEHNR and CDR2 FQNEAQ (reference sequence). Trimming took off 5 bases at V and 4 bases at J, with 21 bases between the two ends. The CDR3 spans 16 residues. In DNA form, the CDR3 reads TGTGCCAGCAGCCCCCCATCGGTGGGGACCCTTTACGAGCAGTACTTC. Translation: CASSPPSVGTLYEQYF.

The V call is TRBV15, the J call TRBJ1-5, with D perhaps TRBD1 (5 bases). Between the trimmed V and J ends, which lost 3 bases and 1 base, there was a span of 10 bases. Germline CDR1 and CDR2: LNHNV and YYDKDF (reference sequence). CDR3 length equals 15 residues. The CDR3 reads CATSSSGDSNQPQHF. As DNA, the CDR3 is TGTGCCACCAGCAGTAGTGGGGACAGCAATCAGCCCCAGCATTTT. Supplemented by reference TRBV15 and TRBJ1-5, the full variable domain reads DAMVIQNPRYQVTQFGKPVTLSCSQTLNHNVMYWYQQKSSQAPKLLFHYYDKDFNNEADTPDNFQSRRPNTSFCFLDIRSPGLGDTAMYLCATSSSGDSNQPQHFGDGTRLSIL.

The J gene is TRBJ2-2, the V gene TRBV12-3 or TRBV12-4; D perhaps matches TRBD1 (6 bases). The CDR3 loop spans 16 amino acids. V shed 1 base and J shed 4 bases, with 13 bases lying between them. The CDR3 loop is CASSLGSGGGTGELFF. Written as DNA, the CDR3 is TGTGCCAGCAGTTTAGGGTCTGGGGGCGGCACCGGGGAGCTGTTTTTT.

The chain joins TRBV12-3 or TRBV12-4 to TRBJ1-1; D gene uncertain. V dropped 5 bases and J dropped 4 bases, with 14 bases sitting between them. The CDR3 length is 14 residues. The CDR3 region has the DNA TGTGCCAGCAGTCCCGGAGCGGCCGGCACTGAAGCTTTCTTT. Translated, it gives CASSPGAAGTEAFF.

CDR3 region: CASSEGLSAGNQPQHF. Written as DNA, the CDR3 is TGTGCCAGCAGTGAAGGCCTTAGTGCGGGCAATCAGCCCCAGCATTTT. V usage is TRBV6-1 and J usage is TRBJ1-5; D remains ambiguous. Trimming took off 1 base at V and 2 bases at J, with 12 bases between the two ends. The CDR3 contains 16 residues. The V gene's germline CDR1 is MNHNS and CDR2 SASEGT.

V and J are TRBV7-9 and TRBJ1-2, with D unresolved. Trimming took 11 bases from V and 0 from J, leaving 13 bases between them. The germline gives CDR1 SEHNR, CDR2 FQNEAQ (reference sequence). The CDR3 runs to 13 residues. CDR3 in amino acids: CALSGGTNYGYTF. In DNA, the CDR3 is TGTGCCCTCAGCGGCGGGACTAACTATGGCTACACCTTC.

This clonotype was picked up a small number of times. V usage is TRBV7-4 and J usage is TRBJ1-1; 9 nucleotides match TRBD1. Losses at the gene ends were 1 base for V and 1 base for J; bases not matched to a gene: 7. The CDR3 runs to 17 residues. Looked up from germline, CDR1 is SGHVT and CDR2 is SQSDAQ. The CDR3 DNA reads TGTGCCAGCAGCTTAGTACAGGGGGCGCGGGGGAACACTGAAGCTTTCTTT. Its protein product is CASSLVQGARGNTEAFF.

The chain has TRBV6-6 and TRBJ1-3; TRBD1 matches 11 bases. Germline loops: CDR1 MNHNY, CDR2 SVGAGI (reference sequence). V dropped 5 bases and J dropped 4; count of bases not matched to a gene: 4. CDR3 size: 15 residues. In DNA, the CDR3 is TGTGCCAGCAGTGGACAGGGGGCGCAGGGAAACACCATATATTTT. It is translated as CASSGQGAQGNTIYF.

The chain combines TRBV2 with TRBJ2-7; maybe TRBD2 (5 bases). The germline V gene has CDR1 SNHLY and CDR2 FYNNEI. Trimming left V 2 bases short and J 7 bases short, with 27 bases between. This CDR3 spans 18 amino acids. CDR3 sequence (DNA): TGTGCCAGCAGTGAATTTGGAGAGGTGAAGTCGGGGTTTGGAGAGCAGTACTTC. Translated, it gives CASSEFGEVKSGFGEQYF.